This TCR beta chain was captured in a study of OX40 agonist ivuxolimab in advanced cancers. General study results and limits: Expanded clones were, on average, more numerous among CD8+ T cells than CD4+.

A note on this clone: Antigen specificity is unknown.

Only in-frame clones appear in the TCRdb table, and some are missing; sequencing was by immunoSEQ multiplex PCR. Here the sample spans 75,000 to 90,000 clones, around 91% being singletons. V was pared by 5 bases and J by 6 bases, with 12 bases of the junction left unmatched. Germline V gene sequence: CDR1 SGHTA, CDR2 FQGNSA. This CDR3 comprises 15 residues. Autoimmune disease history or systemic immunosuppression was exclusionary. The V call is TRBV7-2, the J call TRBJ1-2; 7 nucleotides align to TRBD1. Here the sequenced sample was CD4+ or CD8+ T cells sorted from blood, taken in a trial of the OX40 agonist ivuxolimab. The source is an adult with an advanced solid tumor such as melanoma, head and neck, liver or kidney cancer. This CDR3 reads CASSEHRGEIDGYTF. The CDR3 DNA is TGTGCCAGCAGCGAACACAGGGGAGAGATCGATGGCTACACCTTC.